One T cell receptor beta chain is described in this entry. This sample is drawn from a study of blood T cell repertoires in COVID-19. Some clones are missing from TCRdb's copy, which holds only in-frame ones; the method was immunoSEQ multiplex PCR. Seen here are around 60,000 clones, around 89% observed once, and the top ten hold approximately 13%. The CDR3 spans 15 residues. Germline CDR1 SGHRS, CDR2 YFSETQ. V lost 4 bases, J lost 2 bases, and 7 bases stayed unmatched. The TCR was taken from a man aged 55 to 69 with active COVID-19. The V gene is TRBV5-1, the J gene TRBJ2-3, with 7 bases that match TRBD2. Sequencing was carried out using peripheral blood. CDR3 in DNA: TGCGCCAGCAGCCCTCGGGGGGTAGTCACAGATACGCAGTATTTT. Amino acid sequence: CASSPRGVVTDTQYF.